The 23 T cell receptor beta chains listed next were all sequenced from one sample in a study of OX40 agonist ivuxolimab in advanced cancers. Measured with immunoSEQ multiplex PCR; TCRdb has only the in-frame clones, and not every one. This sample carries tens of thousands of clones, 84% of them seen once, and the ten largest clones take less than 35%. Sequencing used CD4+ or CD8+ T cells sorted from blood, obtained in a trial of the OX40 agonist ivuxolimab. Every receptor here comes from an adult with an advanced solid tumor such as melanoma, head and neck, liver or kidney cancer.

The chain joins TRBV5-1 to TRBJ1-6; 7 nucleotides line up with TRBD1. J lost 7 bases, V lost 1 base, and 5 bases had no gene match. This CDR3 has 15 amino acids. Germline loops: CDR1 SGHRS, CDR2 YFSETQ. This CDR3 is CASSLISQGNSPLHF. The CDR3 nucleotides read TGCGCCAGCAGCTTGATATCACAGGGGAATTCACCCCTCCACTTT.

The chain employs TRBV6-6 and TRBJ1-4; D remains ambiguous. The germline V gene encodes CDR1 MNHNY and CDR2 SVGAGI (reference sequence). There are 16 residues in the CDR3. V was trimmed by 6 bases and J by 2 bases, leaving 16 bases between them. CDR3 region: CASRSPAGSTNEKLFF. The CDR3 DNA reads TGTGCCAGCAGATCACCCGCCGGTTCGACTAATGAAAAACTGTTTTTT.

V is TRBV7-6 and J is TRBJ1-5; 10 bases align to TRBD1. The V gene's germline CDR1 is SGHVS and CDR2 FNYEAQ. The CDR3 consists of 14 residues. Germline trimming cut 5 bases from V and 7 bases from J; bases unmatched to any gene: 5. CDR3 DNA sequence: TGTGCCAGCAGCCCCGGACAGGGGGGACAGCCCCAGCATTTT. Translated: CASSPGQGGQPQHF.

V is TRBV2 and J is TRBJ2-5; D is perhaps TRBD1 or TRBD2 (7 bases each). V was trimmed by 5 bases and J by 2 bases, leaving 15 bases between them. Germline lookup yields CDR1 SNHLY and CDR2 FYNNEI. The length of the CDR3 is 15 residues. The CDR3: CASSLSGGGQETQYF. CDR3 coding DNA: TGTGCCAGCAGTCTGTCAGGGGGAGGGCAAGAGACCCAGTACTTC.

The chain is built from TRBV6-5 and TRBJ2-2, with a weak D call TRBD2 (5 bases). The CDR3 is 14 amino acids. Germline V gives CDR1 MNHEY, CDR2 SVGAGI. The germline V and J ends were trimmed by 6 bases and 6 bases, with 14 bases remaining between them. The CDR3 protein is CASSSAPSPGELFF. In DNA form, the CDR3 reads TGTGCCAGCAGCTCGGCCCCTAGCCCCGGGGAGCTGTTTTTT.

This clone was picked up a small number of times. The chain has TRBV5-6 and TRBJ1-1, with D possibly TRBD1 on 5 matching bases. Trimming pared 3 bases from V and 10 bases from J, leaving 13 bases between. There are 12 residues in the CDR3. Per germline, CDR1 SGHDT and CDR2 YYEEEE. The CDR3 DNA reads as TGTGCCAGCAGCTCGCGGCCAGGGTTAGCTTTCTTT. Protein: CASSSRPGLAFF.

The rearrangement links TRBV27 to TRBJ2-5; 10 positions match TRBD2. CDR1 MNHEY and CDR2 SMNVEV come from the germline V gene (reference sequence). V dropped 2 bases and J dropped 3; count of bases not matched to a gene: 12. There are 18 residues in the CDR3. CDR3 region: CASSLSMSGGVLEETQYF. CDR3 bases: TGTGCCAGCAGTTTAAGTATGAGCGGGGGGGTTCTGGAAGAGACCCAGTACTTC.

This chain links TRBV30 with TRBJ2-7; 8 positions match TRBD1. Germline CDR1 and CDR2: GTSNPN and SVGIG (reference sequence). The CDR3 has 14 amino acids. The V gene end was trimmed by 5 bases and the J gene end by 2 bases; junction bases not matched to a gene: 8. The chain's CDR3 is CAWGPLTGAYEQYF. Here the CDR3 DNA reads TGTGCCTGGGGACCATTGACAGGGGCCTACGAGCAGTACTTC.

The J gene is TRBJ2-1, the V gene TRBV10-2, with 13 bases matching TRBD2. The germline V gene encodes CDR1 WSHSY and CDR2 SAAADI. Trimming took 11 bases from V and 8 from J; bases not matched to a gene: 6. The CDR3 contains 13 residues. The CDR3 loop reads CAGTSGRADEQFF. The CDR3 DNA sequence: TGCGCCGGAACTAGCGGGAGGGCTGATGAGCAGTTCTTC.

The rearrangement joins TRBV19 to TRBJ1-5; D perhaps matches TRBD1 (6 bases). The germline V and J ends were trimmed by 6 bases and 0 bases, with 12 bases remaining between them. This CDR3 contains 15 residues. Germline V gene data show CDR1 as LNHDA and CDR2 as SQIVND (reference sequence). The CDR3 region is CASRGQTYSNQPQHF. The CDR3 nucleotides are TGTGCCAGTAGAGGACAGACTTATAGCAATCAGCCCCAGCATTTT.

Of note for this clone: In the same sample, other DNA sequences code for this CDR3. The genes are TRBV5-1 and TRBJ2-5; unclear D gene. Trimming shortened V by 0 bases and J by 7 bases, and 10 bases separated the two germline ends. CDR1 is SGHRS, CDR2 YFSETQ, per germline. This CDR3 is built from 13 residues. The CDR3 DNA reads as TGCGCCAGCAGCTTGGCGGGCATAGGGACCCAGTACTTC. Its translation is CASSLAGIGTQYF.

This clone was picked up a small number of times. The chain recombines TRBV19 with TRBJ1-2; D is unresolved. This CDR3 comprises 13 residues. The germline CDR1 and CDR2 sequences are LNHDA and SQIVND (reference sequence). The ends were cut back, 4 bases at V and 4 bases at J, with 10 bases in the middle. As DNA, the CDR3 is TGTGCCAGTAGTAGGGGAGCACCCTATGGCTACACCTTC. This codes for CASSRGAPYGYTF.

The chain couples TRBV5-4 to TRBJ1-6; a weak D match, TRBD1 (5 bases). V dropped 1 base and J dropped 11 bases, with 13 bases sitting between them. This CDR3 is 14 amino acids long. The germline V gene has CDR1 SGHNT and CDR2 YYREEE (reference sequence). CDR3 protein: CASSLLGRGTPLHF. CDR3 nucleotides: TGTGCCAGCAGCTTGCTGGGGCGGGGGACACCCCTCCACTTT. The full variable domain, in which reference TRBV5-4 and TRBJ1-6 provide the parts outside the CDR3, is ETGVTQSPTHLIKTRGQQVTLRCSSQSGHNTVSWYQQALGQGPQFIFQYYREEENGRGNFPPRFSGLQFPNYSSELNVNALELDDSALYLCASSLLGRGTPLHFGNGTRLTVT.

This clone was observed once. CDR3 in DNA: TGTGCCAGCACGAAACTAGCGGGGGTTGGGGAGCTGTTTTTT. Translation: CASTKLAGVGELFF. The chain carries TRBV6-5 and TRBJ2-2, with TRBD2 identical over 11 bases. The CDR3 extends over 14 amino acids. After removal of 7 bases from V and 8 bases from J, the junction contained 6 bases not matched to a gene. CDR1 and CDR2 from the germline V gene are MNHEY and SVGAGI.

The rearrangement joins TRBV29-1 to TRBJ2-1; 11 bases line up with TRBD2. Germline CDR1 is SQVTM and CDR2 is ANQGSEA. The CDR3 contains 15 residues. Unmatched junction bases numbered 10, after V lost 6 bases and J lost 6 bases. CDR3 DNA sequence: TGCAGCGTCACCCTTTGGCTAGCGGGGGGCAATGAGCAGTTCTTC. It is translated as CSVTLWLAGGNEQFF.

The chain joins TRBV6-1 to TRBJ2-4; 7 bases are shared with TRBD1. Germline CDR1 and CDR2: MNHNS and SASEGT. With V trimmed by 1 base and J by 2 bases, 5 bases remained unmatched. CDR3 length equals 16 residues. CDR3 bases: TGTGCCAGCAGTGAAGAAGGCAGGGGGACCAAAAACATTCAGTACTTC. This gives the protein CASSEEGRGTKNIQYF.

CDR3 in DNA: TGTGCCAGCAGTAATAGCGGGAGGGCCCTAGCCAAAAACATTCAGTACTTC. Protein product: CASSNSGRALAKNIQYF. The genes are TRBV28 and TRBJ2-4; 11 nucleotides match TRBD2. There are 17 residues in the CDR3. Unmatched junction bases numbered 6, after V lost 5 bases and J lost 0 bases. CDR1 MDHEN and CDR2 SYDVKM come from the germline V gene.

The V gene is TRBV28, the J gene TRBJ2-6; no clear D gene. The V end lost 5 bases, the J end lost 2 bases, and 7 bases lay between the germline ends. This CDR3 spans 14 amino acids. CDR1 is MDHEN and CDR2 is SYDVKM in the germline V gene. The CDR3 DNA is TGTGCCAGCAGTCCGAGAGCTGGGGCCAACGTCCTGACTTTC. The encoded protein is CASSPRAGANVLTF.

The CDR3 nucleotides read TGTGCCAGCAGTGAAGTGGGGGGCCAAGCCAAAAACATTCAGTACTTC. This encodes CASSEVGGQAKNIQYF. This chain connects TRBV6-1 to TRBJ2-4; the D call may be TRBD1 or TRBD2 (6 bases each). There are 16 residues in the CDR3. V shed 1 base and J shed 0 bases, with 10 bases lying between them. Germline loops: CDR1 MNHNS, CDR2 SASEGT.

The chain recombines TRBV9 with TRBJ1-5; D uncertain. Germline V gives CDR1 SGDLS, CDR2 YYNGEE. This CDR3 contains 15 residues. Trimming pared 0 bases from V and 6 bases from J, leaving 13 bases between. DNA for the CDR3: TGTGCCAGCAGCGTAGAGGGAGAGAGTAGTCAGCCCCAGCATTTT. Its protein is CASSVEGESSQPQHF.

The rearrangement uses TRBV19 and TRBJ2-7; tentatively, D is TRBD1 (6 bases). The CDR3 length is 15 residues. V lost 4 bases and J lost 1, with 14 bases in between. Looked up from germline, CDR1 is LNHDA and CDR2 is SQIVND (reference sequence). The CDR3, as DNA: TGTGCCAGTAGTACCCAACAGGGCCGGTCCTACGAGCAGTACTTC. As protein: CASSTQQGRSYEQYF.

V and J are TRBV5-1 and TRBJ1-1; a weak D match, TRBD1 (5 bases). The V end was cut by 2 bases, the J end by 6 bases, with 14 bases between. This CDR3 is built from 14 residues. Germline CDR1 and CDR2: SGHRS and YFSETQ. This chain's CDR3 is CASSFGGLGSEAFF. In DNA, the CDR3 is TGCGCCAGCAGCTTCGGGGGTCTGGGTTCTGAAGCTTTCTTT.

The chain has TRBV5-1 and TRBJ2-5, with 9 bases fitting TRBD1. The last part of the DNA fits TRBJ2-7 better; the J call may be wrong. Germline CDR1 is SGHRS and CDR2 is YFSETQ. The CDR3 length is 15 residues. Here the CDR3 reads CASSNRDRASYEQYF. CDR3 DNA: TGCGCCAGCAGCAACCGGGACAGGGCCTCCTACGAGCAGTACTTC.